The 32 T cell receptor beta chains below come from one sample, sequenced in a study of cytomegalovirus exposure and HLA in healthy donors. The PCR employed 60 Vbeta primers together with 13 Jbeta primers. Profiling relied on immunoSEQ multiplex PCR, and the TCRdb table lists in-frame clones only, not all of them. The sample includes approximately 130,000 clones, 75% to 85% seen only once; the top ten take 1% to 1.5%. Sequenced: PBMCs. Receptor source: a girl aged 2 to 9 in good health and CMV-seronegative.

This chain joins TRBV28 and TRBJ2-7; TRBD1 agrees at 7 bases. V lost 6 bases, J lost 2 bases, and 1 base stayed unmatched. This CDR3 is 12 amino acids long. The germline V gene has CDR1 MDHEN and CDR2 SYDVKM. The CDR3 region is CASRTGTYEQYF. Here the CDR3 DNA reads TGTGCCAGCAGGACAGGGACCTACGAGCAGTACTTC.

Here the CDR3 reads CASSRRDREETQYF. DNA of the CDR3: TGTGCCAGCAGCCGCCGGGACAGGGAAGAGACCCAGTACTTC. The rearrangement links TRBV4-2 to TRBJ2-5; 9 bases align to TRBD1. Germline values: CDR1 LGHNA, CDR2 YNFKEQ. The CDR3 is 14 residues long. J lost 3 bases, V lost 4 bases, and 3 bases had no gene match.

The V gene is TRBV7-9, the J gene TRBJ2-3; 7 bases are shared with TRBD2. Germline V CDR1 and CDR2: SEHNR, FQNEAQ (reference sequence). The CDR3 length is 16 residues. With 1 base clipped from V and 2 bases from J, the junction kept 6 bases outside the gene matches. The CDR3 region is CASSLGRGGATDTQYF. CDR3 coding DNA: TGTGCCAGCAGCTTAGGCCGGGGAGGGGCCACAGATACGCAGTATTTT.

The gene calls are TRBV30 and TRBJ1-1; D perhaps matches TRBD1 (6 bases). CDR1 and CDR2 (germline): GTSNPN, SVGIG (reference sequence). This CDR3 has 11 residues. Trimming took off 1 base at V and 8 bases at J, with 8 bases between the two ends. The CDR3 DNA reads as TGTGCCTGGAGTGATGGGACAGAAGCTTTCTTT. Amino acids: CAWSDGTEAFF. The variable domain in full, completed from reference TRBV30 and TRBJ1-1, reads SQTIHQWPATLVQPVGSPLSLECTVEGTSNPNLYWYRQAAGRGLQLLFYSVGIGQISSEVPQNLSASRPQDRQFILSSKKLLLSDSGFYLCAWSDGTEAFFGQGTRLTVV.

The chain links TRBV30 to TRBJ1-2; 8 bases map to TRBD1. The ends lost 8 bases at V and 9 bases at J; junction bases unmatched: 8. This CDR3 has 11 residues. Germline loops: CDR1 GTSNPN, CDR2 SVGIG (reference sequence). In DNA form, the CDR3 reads TGTGCCGGAAGCACAGGGGGAAGCTACACCTTC. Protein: CAGSTGGSYTF.

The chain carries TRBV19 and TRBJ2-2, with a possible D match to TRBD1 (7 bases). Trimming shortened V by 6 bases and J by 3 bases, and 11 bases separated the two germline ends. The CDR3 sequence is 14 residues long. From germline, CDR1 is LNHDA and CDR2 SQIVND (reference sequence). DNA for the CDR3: TGTGCCAGTAGGCGGGACAGACACACCGGGGAGCTGTTTTTT. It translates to CASRRDRHTGELFF.

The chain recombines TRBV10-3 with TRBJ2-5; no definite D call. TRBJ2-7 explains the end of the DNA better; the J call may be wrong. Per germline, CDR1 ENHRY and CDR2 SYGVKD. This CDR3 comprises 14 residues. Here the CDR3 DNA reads TGTGCCATCAGTGAGTTATCCCCCTCCTACGAGCAGTACTTC. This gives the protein CAISELSPSYEQYF.

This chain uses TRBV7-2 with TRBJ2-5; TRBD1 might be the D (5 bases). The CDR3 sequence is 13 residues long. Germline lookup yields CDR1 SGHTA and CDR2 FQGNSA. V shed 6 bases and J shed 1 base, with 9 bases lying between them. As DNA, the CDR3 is TGTGCCAGCAGTTCAGGGCCCCAAGAGACCCAGTACTTC. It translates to CASSSGPQETQYF.

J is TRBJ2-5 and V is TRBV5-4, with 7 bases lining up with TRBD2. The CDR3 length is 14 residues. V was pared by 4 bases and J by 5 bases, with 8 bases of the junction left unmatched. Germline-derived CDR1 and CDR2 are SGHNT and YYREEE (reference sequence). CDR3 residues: CASSNRRGDETQYF. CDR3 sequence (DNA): TGTGCCAGCAGCAACCGCCGGGGGGACGAGACCCAGTACTTC.

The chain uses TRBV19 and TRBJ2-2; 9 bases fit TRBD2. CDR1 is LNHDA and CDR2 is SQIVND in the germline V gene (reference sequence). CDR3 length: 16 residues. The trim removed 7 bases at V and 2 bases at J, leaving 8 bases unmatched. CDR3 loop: CASIRHSGRNTGELFF. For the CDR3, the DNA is TGTGCCAGTATTCGACATAGCGGGAGAAACACCGGGGAGCTGTTTTTT. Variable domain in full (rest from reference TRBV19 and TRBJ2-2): DGGITQSPKYLFRKEGQNVTLSCEQNLNHDAMYWYRQDPGQGLRLIYYSQIVNDFQKGDIAEGYSVSREKKESFPLTVTSAQKNPTAFYLCASIRHSGRNTGELFFGEGSRLTVL.

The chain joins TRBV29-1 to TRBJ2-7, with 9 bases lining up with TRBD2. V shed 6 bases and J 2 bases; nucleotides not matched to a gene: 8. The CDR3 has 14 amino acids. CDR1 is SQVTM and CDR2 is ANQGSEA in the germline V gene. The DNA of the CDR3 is TGCAGCGTCGCTGAGCTAGCGGGGCCCTACGAGCAGTACTTC. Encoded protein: CSVAELAGPYEQYF.

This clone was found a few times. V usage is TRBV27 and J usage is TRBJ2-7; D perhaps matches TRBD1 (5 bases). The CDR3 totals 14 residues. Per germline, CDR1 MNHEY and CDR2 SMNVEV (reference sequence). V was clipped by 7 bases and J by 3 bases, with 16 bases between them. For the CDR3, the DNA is TGTGCCAGCAATGACAGCACCGGAGACTACGAGCAGTACTTC. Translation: CASNDSTGDYEQYF.

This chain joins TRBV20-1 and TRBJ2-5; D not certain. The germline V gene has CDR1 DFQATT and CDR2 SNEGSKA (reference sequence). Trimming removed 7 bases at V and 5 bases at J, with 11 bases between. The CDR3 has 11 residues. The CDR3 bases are TGCAGTGGTAACTGGCGGGAGACCCAGTACTTC. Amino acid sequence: CSGNWRETQYF.

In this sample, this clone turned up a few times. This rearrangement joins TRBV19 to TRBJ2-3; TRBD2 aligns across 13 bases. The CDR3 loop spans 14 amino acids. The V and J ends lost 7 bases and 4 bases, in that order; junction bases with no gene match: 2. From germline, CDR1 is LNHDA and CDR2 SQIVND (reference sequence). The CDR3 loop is CASKLAGGADTQYF. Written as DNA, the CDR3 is TGTGCCAGTAAACTAGCGGGAGGGGCAGATACGCAGTATTTT.

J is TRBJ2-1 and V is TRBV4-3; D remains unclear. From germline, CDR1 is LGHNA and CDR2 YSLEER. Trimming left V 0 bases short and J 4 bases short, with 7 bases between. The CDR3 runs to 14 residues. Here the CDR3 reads CASSQDATYNEQFF. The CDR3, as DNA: TGCGCCAGCAGCCAAGATGCCACTTACAATGAGCAGTTCTTC.

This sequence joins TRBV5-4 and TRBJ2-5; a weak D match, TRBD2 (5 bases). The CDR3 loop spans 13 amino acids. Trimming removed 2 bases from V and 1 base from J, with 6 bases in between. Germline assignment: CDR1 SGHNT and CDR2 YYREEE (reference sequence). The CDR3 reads CASSFGLQETQYF. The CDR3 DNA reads TGTGCCAGCAGCTTCGGACTCCAAGAGACCCAGTACTTC.

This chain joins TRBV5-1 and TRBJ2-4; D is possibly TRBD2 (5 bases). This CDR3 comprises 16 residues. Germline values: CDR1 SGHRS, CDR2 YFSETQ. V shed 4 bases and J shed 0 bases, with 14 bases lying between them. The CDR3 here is CASSPEGGLAKNIQYF. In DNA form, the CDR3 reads TGCGCCAGCAGCCCTGAGGGCGGTTTAGCCAAAAACATTCAGTACTTC.

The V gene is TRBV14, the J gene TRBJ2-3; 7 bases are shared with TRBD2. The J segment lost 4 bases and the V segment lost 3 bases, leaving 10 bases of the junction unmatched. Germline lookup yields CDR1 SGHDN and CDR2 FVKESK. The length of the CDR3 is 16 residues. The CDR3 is CASSQNGLVYPDTQYF. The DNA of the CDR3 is TGTGCCAGCAGCCAGAACGGACTAGTTTATCCAGATACGCAGTATTTT.

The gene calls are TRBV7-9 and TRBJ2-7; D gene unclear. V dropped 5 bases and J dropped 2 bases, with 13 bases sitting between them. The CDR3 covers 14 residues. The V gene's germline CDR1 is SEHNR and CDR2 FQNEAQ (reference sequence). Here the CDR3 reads CASSEDSWTYEQYF. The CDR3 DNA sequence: TGTGCCAGCAGCGAAGACTCCTGGACCTACGAGCAGTACTTC.

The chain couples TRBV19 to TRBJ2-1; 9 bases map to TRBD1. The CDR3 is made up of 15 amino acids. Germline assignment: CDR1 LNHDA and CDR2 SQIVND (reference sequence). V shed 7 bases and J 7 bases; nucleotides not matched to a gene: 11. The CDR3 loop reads CASIPPGQGLNEQFF. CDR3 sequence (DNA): TGTGCCAGTATTCCCCCGGGACAGGGTCTTAATGAGCAGTTCTTC.

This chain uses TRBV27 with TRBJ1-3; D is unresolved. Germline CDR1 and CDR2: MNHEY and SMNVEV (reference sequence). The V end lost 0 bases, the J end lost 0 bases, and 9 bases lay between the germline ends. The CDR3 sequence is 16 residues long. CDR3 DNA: TGTGCCAGCAGTTTATCGGGCAGCAGCTCTGGAAACACCATATATTTT. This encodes CASSLSGSSSGNTIYF.

CDR3 sequence: CASSFQWNTEAFF. The DNA for the CDR3 is TGTGCCAGCAGTTTTCAGTGGAACACTGAAGCTTTCTTT. The genes are TRBV28 and TRBJ1-1, with D uncertain. V was shortened by 3 bases and J by 1 base, with 6 bases between the two germline ends. The CDR3 runs 13 residues. Per the germline V gene, CDR1 is MDHEN and CDR2 is SYDVKM.

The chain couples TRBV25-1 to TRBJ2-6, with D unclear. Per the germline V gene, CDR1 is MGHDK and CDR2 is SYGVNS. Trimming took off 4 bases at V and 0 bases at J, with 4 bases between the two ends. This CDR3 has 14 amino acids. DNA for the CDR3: TGTGCCAGCAGTGCCCACTCTGGGGCCAACGTCCTGACTTTC. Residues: CASSAHSGANVLTF.

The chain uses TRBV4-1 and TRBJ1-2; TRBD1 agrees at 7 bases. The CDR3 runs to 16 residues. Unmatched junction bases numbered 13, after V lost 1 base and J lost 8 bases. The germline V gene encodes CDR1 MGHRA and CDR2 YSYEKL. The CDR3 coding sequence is TGCGCCAGCAGCCAAGTCCCGGGACAGCGGCTGGGGGGCTACACCTTC. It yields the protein CASSQVPGQRLGGYTF.

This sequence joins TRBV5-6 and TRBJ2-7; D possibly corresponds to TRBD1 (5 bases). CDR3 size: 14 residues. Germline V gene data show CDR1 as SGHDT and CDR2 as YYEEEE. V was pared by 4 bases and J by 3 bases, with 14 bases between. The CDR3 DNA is TGTGCCAGCAGCCCCGCCGGACACGACTACGAGCAGTACTTC. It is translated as CASSPAGHDYEQYF.

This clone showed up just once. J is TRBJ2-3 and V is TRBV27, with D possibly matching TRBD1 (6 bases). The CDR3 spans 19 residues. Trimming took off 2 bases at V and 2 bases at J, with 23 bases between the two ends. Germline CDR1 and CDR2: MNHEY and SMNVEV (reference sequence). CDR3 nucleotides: TGTGCCAGCAGTTTAATAACAGGGAAAAGACCGAAGAACACAGATACGCAGTATTTT. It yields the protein CASSLITGKRPKNTDTQYF.

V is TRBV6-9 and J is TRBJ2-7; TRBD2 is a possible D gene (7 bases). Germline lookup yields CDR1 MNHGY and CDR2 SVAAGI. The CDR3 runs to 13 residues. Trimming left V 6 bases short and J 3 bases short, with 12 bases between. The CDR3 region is CASRPGGGYEQYF. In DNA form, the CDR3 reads TGTGCCAGCAGGCCGGGGGGCGGCTACGAGCAGTACTTC.

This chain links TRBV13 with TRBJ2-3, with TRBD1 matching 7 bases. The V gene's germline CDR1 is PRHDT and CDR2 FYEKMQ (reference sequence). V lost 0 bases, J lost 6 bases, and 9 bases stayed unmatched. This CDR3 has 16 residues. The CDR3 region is CASSLGEGAASDTQYF. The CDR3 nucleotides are TGTGCCAGCAGCTTAGGCGAGGGGGCCGCGTCGGATACGCAGTATTTT.

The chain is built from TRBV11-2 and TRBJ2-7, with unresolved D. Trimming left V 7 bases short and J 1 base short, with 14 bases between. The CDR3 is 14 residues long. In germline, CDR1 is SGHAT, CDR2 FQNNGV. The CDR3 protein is CASTSKTFSYEQYF. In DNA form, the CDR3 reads TGTGCCAGCACCTCTAAGACATTTTCCTACGAGCAGTACTTC.

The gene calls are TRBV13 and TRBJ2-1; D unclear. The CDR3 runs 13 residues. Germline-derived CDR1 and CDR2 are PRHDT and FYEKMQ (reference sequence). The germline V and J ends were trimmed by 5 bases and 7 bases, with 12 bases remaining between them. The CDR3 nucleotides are TGTGCCAGCAGCCAGATCTTTTCTAATGAGCAGTTCTTC. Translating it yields CASSQIFSNEQFF.

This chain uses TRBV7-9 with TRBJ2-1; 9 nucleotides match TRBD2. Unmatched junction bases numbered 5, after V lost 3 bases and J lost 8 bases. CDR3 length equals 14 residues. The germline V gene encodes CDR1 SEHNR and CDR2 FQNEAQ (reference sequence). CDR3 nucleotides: TGTGCCAGCAGCTTGGTAGCGGGAGTCCATGAGCAGTTCTTC. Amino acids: CASSLVAGVHEQFF.

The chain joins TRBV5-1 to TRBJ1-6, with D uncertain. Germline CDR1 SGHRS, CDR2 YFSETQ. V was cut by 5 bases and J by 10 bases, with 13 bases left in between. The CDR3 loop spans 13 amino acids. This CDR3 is CASREGSESPLHF. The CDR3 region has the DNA TGCGCCAGCAGGGAGGGTAGTGAGTCACCCCTCCACTTT. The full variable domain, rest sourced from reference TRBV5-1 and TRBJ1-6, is KAGVTQTPRYLIKTRGQQVTLSCSPISGHRSVSWYQQTPGQGLQFLFEYFSETQRNKGNFPGRFSGRQFSNSRSEMNVSTLELGDSALYLCASREGSESPLHFGNGTRLTVT.